This T cell receptor beta chain came from a study of T cell responses to AZD1222 COVID-19 vaccine. The assay was immunoSEQ multiplex PCR, and TCRdb's table has in-frame clones only and misses some. This sample has 100,000 to 150,000 clones, with 85% to 90% found just once. Regarding the study as a whole: Unmutated regions of variants are reportedly targeted by nearly half of spike-specific TCRs. It was only a handful of AZD1222 recipients who were seropositive at baseline. Spike-specific TCR breadth and depth grew following two AZD1222 doses.

A word on this clone: Its antigen remains unidentified.

The ends were cut back, 6 bases at V and 8 bases at J, with 17 bases in the middle. CDR3 size: 14 residues. CDR1 MNHEY and CDR2 SVGAGI come from the germline V gene. The TCR was taken from an adult who received the AZD1222 COVID-19 vaccine. V is TRBV6-5 and J is TRBJ2-1, with D perhaps matching TRBD2 (6 bases). The sequencing here drew on peripheral blood, taken 28 days after the second AZD1222 dose. CDR3 DNA sequence: TGTGCCAGCAGGGCGGGGCTCTTTGGGGATGAGCAGTTCTTC. This gives the protein CASRAGLFGDEQFF.